Below are 4 T cell receptor beta chains sequenced from a single sample in a study of blood T cells in healthy people across ages (dated by TCRdb to between 2015 and 2017). Library creation used 5' RACE. The listed sequencing device is Illumina HiSeq 2500. A second PCR of roughly 7 to 12 cycles was run with a J-beta primer mix and a sample-barcoded 5' primer. Using fastp trimming at Q25 and MiXCR clonotype assembly, TCRdb reanalyzed the public sequencing data and kept in-frame beta chains. Rows are combined by CDR3 protein, so each entry shows the most common genes and DNA. The sample table contains roughly 800,000 distinct CDR3 sequences; only one count was recorded for about 26% of them. The ten top clones hold less than 3.5% of the sample. This sample also belongs to another study, concerning T cells of mothers and their children.

The sample comprised blood. All receptors come from a boy between 10 and 17 years old in good health.

The rearrangement joins TRBV7-9 to TRBJ1-2; 8 bases match TRBD1. Losses at the gene ends were 5 bases for V and 8 bases for J; bases not matched to a gene: 13. This CDR3 spans 15 amino acids. Germline CDR1 SEHNR, CDR2 FQNEAQ (reference sequence). CDR3 in amino acids: CASSLRGQWSEGYTF. The CDR3 bases are TGTGCCAGCAGCCTCAGGGGGCAATGGTCGGAGGGCTACACCTTC.

The gene calls are TRBV6-5 and TRBJ1-5, with D possibly matching TRBD1 (5 bases). The CDR3 totals 14 residues. The V gene lost 6 bases and the J gene lost 0 bases, with 9 bases spanning the gap. Germline CDR1 MNHEY, CDR2 SVGAGI. This CDR3 reads CASRDTVSNQPQHF. CDR3 DNA sequence: TGTGCCAGCAGGGACACTGTTAGCAATCAGCCCCAGCATTTT.

The chain carries TRBV3-1 and TRBJ2-5, with TRBD2 matching 11 bases. CDR1 is LGHDT, CDR2 YNNKEL, per germline (reference sequence). V shed 2 bases and J 9 bases; nucleotides not matched to a gene: 8. This CDR3 is built from 15 residues. The CDR3: CASSQLAGGEEAQYF. The CDR3 coding sequence is TGTGCCAGCAGCCAACTAGCGGGGGGCGAGGAGGCCCAGTACTTC.

This clonotype was detected only a few times. The chain is built from TRBV12-3 or TRBV12-4 and TRBJ1-1; TRBD1 is a possible D gene (6 bases). The CDR3 has 17 amino acids. V dropped 5 bases and J dropped 1 base, with 20 bases sitting between them. This CDR3 is CASSLYRVIGGNTEAFF. In DNA, the CDR3 is TGTGCCAGCAGTCTATACAGGGTGATAGGAGGGAACACTGAAGCTTTCTTT.